Listed below are T cell receptor beta chains from one sample, sequenced in a study of blood T cell repertoires in COVID-19. The table came from immunoSEQ multiplex PCR; TCRdb's copy has only in-frame clones and leaves some out. The repertoire includes roughly 150,000 clones, 88% of them detected once, and about 2.1% sits in the top ten. The sample consisted of peripheral blood. The receptors stem from a man aged 45-65 years who had recovered from COVID-19. The conserved cysteine and the conserved F or W are not part of the CDR3 here.

TRBV7-2	TRBJ1-4	ASSLRRTAGEKLF
TRBV18	TRBJ1-1	ASSPTVMDTEAF
TRBV5-1	TRBJ1-2	ASRTTGDNYGYT
TRBV25-1	TRBJ1-6	ASSEYPGGPLH
TRBV11-1	TRBJ2-7	ASSSGRGDTYEQY
TRBV5-5	TRBJ2-3	ASSLPPGWGGRALQDTQY
TRBV9	TRBJ1-6	ASSVGTGGNSPLH
TRBV30	TRBJ2-1	ALVLAGGFNEQF
TRBV7-2	TRBJ2-1	ASSLGTNNEQF
TRBV12-5	TRBJ1-5	ASGLVREEPQH
TRBV7-9	TRBJ1-5	ASSLIGLDQPQH
TRBV3-1/TRBV3-2	TRBJ2-2	ASSQDRGGFSNTGELF
TRBV2	TRBJ1-4	ASSAGGGNEKLF
TRBV7-2	TRBJ1-5	ASSQGRNQPQH
TRBV7-2	TRBJ2-1	ASSYRAGGLYNEQF
TRBV7-6	TRBJ2-7	ASSSQTGGLVYEQY
TRBV7-9	TRBJ2-7	ASSWVASGTQGGEQY
TRBV18	TRBJ2-5	ASSLGTSQETQY
TRBV9	TRBJ2-7	ASSSRPSSYEQY
TRBV15	TRBJ2-5	ATSRAGQGGETQY
TRBV5-1	TRBJ2-5	ASTLGLAGGPGETQY
TRBV18	TRBJ2-7	ASSPNRRGVYEQY
TRBV27	TRBJ2-1	ASSPAGTGGRNEQF
TRBV5-1	TRBJ2-7	ASSFKGQNLGEQY
TRBV11-2	TRBJ2-7	ASSRDRGTYEQY
TRBV7-9	TRBJ2-3	ASSLPTGETDTQY
TRBV27	TRBJ1-1	ASSLTVWDTEAF
TRBV12-5	TRBJ2-7	ASGWGQGSYEQY
TRBV21-1	TRBJ2-6	ASSYPGTGFAGANVLT
TRBV28	TRBJ1-2	ASSAGTGNYGYT
TRBV19	TRBJ1-2	ASSIAGQGDRGYT
TRBV6-4	TRBJ2-3	ASKSSTDTQY
TRBV5-1	TRBJ2-3	ASSLRPGRGSTDTQY
TRBV28	TRBJ1-5	ASSLSGNQPQH
TRBV6-4	TRBJ2-3	ASSVLAGDSTDTQY
TRBV28	TRBJ1-5	ASSFGVVDVNQPQH
TRBV2	TRBJ2-1	ASTGQGSSYNEQF
TRBV5-8	TRBJ1-3	ASSTNRGEGNTIY
TRBV29-1	TRBJ1-2	SVPAGQGLNYGYT
TRBV30	TRBJ1-1	AWTPRGGTEAF
TRBV2	TRBJ1-1	ASSGGQMNTEAF
TRBV15	TRBJ2-2	ATSRGGFNTGELF
TRBV28	TRBJ1-2	ASNVPGQGNYGYT
TRBV12-3/TRBV12-4	TRBJ2-5	ASTPRGETQY
TRBV6-2/TRBV6-3	TRBJ2-7	ASSYSEEYEQY
TRBV7-3	TRBJ2-7	ASSLGGDYRSYEQY
TRBV4-3	TRBJ2-3	ASSQDHATSTDTQY
TRBV9	TRBJ2-1	ASSVVAGAKNEQF
TRBV27	TRBJ1-5	ASGTFLNQPQH
TRBV5-6	TRBJ2-5	ASSGPGQGEETQY
TRBV2	TRBJ2-3	ASRDRGFADTQY
TRBV29-1	TRBJ1-1	SGGQGANTEAF
TRBV10-3	TRBJ2-7	AISGATGSYEQY
TRBV18	TRBJ2-7	ASSPTGTGRNEQY